The rows below give T cell receptor beta chains drawn from one sample of a study of T cell repertoires in cytomegalovirus infection. These receptors' antigens are unknown. Using its own MiXCR run on the reads, TCRdb lists one record per CDR3 protein. Seen here are about 920,000 distinct CDR3 sequences, approximately 31% observed once, and the top ten hold around an eighth. The sample consisted of cultured CD8+ T cells from PBMCs, taken from culture after CMV antigen stimulation. These receptors all stem from a human donor in good health (CMV status not recorded). Some clones in this sample may be carry-over from other donors' samples. Both conserved end residues are part of each CDR3. A D gene is named only where the DNA matches it firmly. Size is omitted from some rows. Given values are once, few, many or a class for expanded clones.

J gene,V gene,D gene,clone size,CDR3 protein,CDR3 DNA
TRBJ1-2,TRBV5-3,NA,NA,CASSLRDDYTF,TGTGCCAGCAGCTTGAGAGATGACTACACCTTC
TRBJ2-1,TRBV7-7,NA,few,CASSLEYGYNEQFF,TGTGCTAGCAGCTTAGAATATGGCTACAATGAGCAGTTCTTC
TRBJ2-3,TRBV27,TRBD1,NA,CASSPDRGHIGTDTQYF,TGTGCCAGCAGTCCAGACAGGGGGCACATTGGGACAGATACGCAGTATTTT
TRBJ1-1,TRBV7-6,TRBD1,few,CASSGRTGKGTEAFF,TGTGCCAGCAGCGGACGGACAGGGAAGGGCACTGAAGCTTTCTTT
TRBJ2-7,TRBV7-9,NA,few,CASSLASIYEQYF,TGTGCCAGCAGCTTAGCTTCAATCTACGAGCAGTACTTC
TRBJ2-7,TRBV6-1,TRBD1,NA,CASSHRGSPYEQYF,TGTGCCAGCAGTCACAGGGGTTCACCCTACGAGCAGTACTTC
TRBJ1-1,TRBV20-1,NA,NA,CSARQRALLNTEAFF,TGCAGTGCTAGGCAAAGGGCACTTTTAAACACTGAAGCTTTCTTT
TRBJ2-1,TRBV12-3/TRBV12-4,TRBD2,NA,CASSPATAGGPNEQFF,TGTGCCAGCAGTCCCGCTACAGCGGGGGGGCCGAATGAGCAGTTCTTC
TRBJ2-1,TRBV6-1,NA,NA,CASARIHYNEQFF,TGTGCCAGCGCTAGGATACACTACAATGAGCAGTTCTTC
TRBJ1-3,TRBV4-1,TRBD1,few,CASSPTTGAGNTIYF,TGCGCCAGCAGCCCCACGACAGGGGCGGGAAACACCATATATTTT
TRBJ1-2,TRBV6-2/TRBV6-3,NA,NA,CASSYSLKNYGYTF,TGTGCCAGCAGTTACTCGCTAAAGAACTATGGCTACACCTTC
TRBJ1-6,TRBV27,TRBD1,NA,CASKGQGAPYNSPLHF,TGTGCCAGCAAGGGACAGGGGGCACCCTATAATTCACCCCTCCACTTT
TRBJ2-5,TRBV10-3,TRBD2,NA,CATTPLADQETQYF,TGTGCCACGACTCCACTAGCGGACCAAGAGACCCAGTACTTC
TRBJ2-1,TRBV4-2,NA,few,CASSPTTGGDEQFF,TGTGCCAGCAGCCCCACAACTGGGGGAGATGAGCAGTTCTTC
TRBJ2-5,TRBV7-3,NA,once,CVSSPGEGNQETQYF,TGTGTCAGCAGCCCCGGCGAGGGGAACCAAGAGACCCAGTACTTC
TRBJ2-5,TRBV6-1,TRBD2,few,CASSEIGLAAETQYF,TGTGCCAGCAGTGAAATAGGACTAGCGGCCGAAACCCAGTACTTC
TRBJ2-7,TRBV6-1,TRBD1,many,CASSVLTGGVDEQYF,TGTGCCAGCAGTGTATTAACAGGGGGCGTCGACGAGCAGTACTTC
TRBJ2-1,TRBV7-8,NA,many,CASSYYVDYNEQFF,TGTGCCAGCAGCTACTACGTGGATTACAATGAGCAGTTCTTC
TRBJ1-1,TRBV5-4,TRBD1,many,CASSIRTGEAFF,TGTGCCAGCAGCATACGGACAGGGGAAGCTTTCTTT
TRBJ1-4,TRBV19,NA,once,CASSSPEPDALNEKLFF,TGTGCCAGTAGTTCTCCTGAACCTGACGCCCTTAATGAAAAACTGTTTTTT
TRBJ1-2,TRBV4-1,NA,NA,CASSQVWLAGRGYGYTF,TGCGCCAGCAGCCAAGTTTGGCTGGCAGGCCGGGGCTATGGCTACACCTTC
TRBJ2-6,TRBV28,NA,few,CARGTAGKPFRSGANVLTF,TGTGCCAGGGGAACCGCAGGGAAACCCTTCCGCTCTGGGGCCAACGTCCTGACTTTC
TRBJ2-1,TRBV19,TRBD2,NA,CASSIGPWTSGHNEQFF,TGTGCCAGTAGTATAGGCCCATGGACTAGCGGCCACAATGAGCAGTTCTTC
TRBJ1-6,TRBV10-2,NA,NA,CASSPTQENSPLHF,TGCGCCAGCAGCCCTACGCAGGAGAATTCACCCCTCCACTTT
TRBJ2-3,TRBV6-5,NA,NA,CASSYSNAVDTQYF,TGTGCCAGCAGTTACTCGAACGCAGTAGATACGCAGTATTTT
TRBJ2-2,TRBV13,TRBD1,NA,CASSFEYTTGGTGELFF,TGTGCCAGCAGCTTCGAGTACACCACAGGGGGTACCGGGGAGCTGTTTTTT
TRBJ2-5,TRBV12-5,NA,NA,CASGPPGTQETQYF,TGTGCTAGTGGACCCCCCGGGACCCAAGAGACCCAGTACTTC
TRBJ2-7,TRBV7-9,NA,NA,CASSLGEGGFEQYF,TGTGCCAGCAGCTTAGGGGAGGGGGGTTTCGAGCAGTACTTC
TRBJ1-5,TRBV7-9,TRBD1,many,CASSATGRGQPQHF,TGTGCCAGCAGCGCGACAGGGAGGGGACAGCCCCAGCATTTT
TRBJ2-7,TRBV7-6,NA,few,CASSLTHRVGYEQYF,TGTGCCAGCAGCTTAACGCACAGGGTTGGCTACGAGCAGTACTTC
TRBJ2-1,TRBV6-2/TRBV6-3,TRBD2,many,CASSGLAGYNEQFF,TGTGCCAGCAGTGGACTAGCGGGGTATAATGAGCAGTTCTTC
TRBJ1-4,TRBV7-9,NA,NA,CANSPSRETNEKLFF,TGTGCCAACAGCCCCTCCAGAGAAACTAATGAAAAACTGTTTTTT
TRBJ2-7,TRBV10-3,NA,few,CAISESSRGNYEQYF,TGTGCCATCAGTGAGTCTTCCAGAGGGAACTACGAGCAGTACTTC
TRBJ1-3,TRBV9,NA,NA,CASSVENRVRSGNTIYF,TGTGCCAGCAGCGTAGAAAACAGGGTACGATCTGGAAACACCATATATTTT
TRBJ1-2,TRBV27,NA,NA,CASSLTAGHYGYTF,TGTGCCAGCAGTTTAACGGCAGGGCACTATGGCTACACCTTC
TRBJ1-2,TRBV7-9,NA,NA,CASSLDSGSLYGYTF,TGTGCCAGCAGCTTAGACTCGGGCAGCCTCTATGGCTACACCTTC
TRBJ1-1,TRBV24-1,TRBD1,NA,CATSDTDRETEAFF,TGTGCCACCAGTGATACAGACAGGGAGACTGAAGCTTTCTTT
TRBJ2-7,TRBV19,NA,NA,CASSGRASRAYEQYF,TGTGCCAGTAGCGGCCGGGCCAGTCGTGCCTACGAGCAGTACTTC
TRBJ1-2,TRBV12-3/TRBV12-4,NA,few,CASTLGGGLRTF,TGTGCCAGCACCCTAGGGGGGGGACTGCGTACCTTC
TRBJ2-5,TRBV10-3,NA,few,CAISESNEETQYF,TGTGCCATCAGTGAGTCGAACGAAGAGACCCAGTACTTC
TRBJ1-2,TRBV7-8,NA,few,CASSLDPKQIGYTF,TGTGCCAGCAGCTTAGACCCCAAACAAATCGGCTACACCTTC